This T cell receptor beta chain was documented in a study of T cell clonality in common variable immunodeficiency. Profiling relied on immunoSEQ multiplex PCR, and the TCRdb table lists in-frame clones only, not all of them. The record shows 50,000 or so clones for this sample, with no singletons present. The sample holds many counts of this clone. Read data end 3 residues before the CDR3 end; the end is taken from the germline J gene. This CDR3 region has 16 residues. V was clipped by 0 bases and J by 3 bases; unmatched bases: 6. Germline V CDR1 and CDR2: SGHNT, YYREEE (reference sequence). The V call is TRBV5-4, the J call TRBJ2-4; 7 bases align to TRBD1. The sequenced sample consisted of peripheral blood mononuclear cells. The receptor was isolated from a person aged 18-70 years in good health. The sequenced CDR3 bases are TGTGCCAGCAGCTTGGAAGGGGGCGCAGGCAAAAACATT. Translated, it gives CASSLEGGAGKNI. The entire CDR3 sequence reads CASSLEGGAGKNIQYF.